This passage covers 25 T cell receptor beta chains from one sample sequenced in a study of blood T cell repertoires in COVID-19. This table comes from immunoSEQ multiplex PCR, and its TCRdb copy is limited to in-frame clones, with some not included. The sample holds 150,000 to 200,000 clones; around 85% are singletons and the top ten take over 2.5%. Material: peripheral blood. The receptors originated from a man between 60 and 75 years old with acute or convalescent COVID-19.

The V gene is TRBV2, the J gene TRBJ1-5; D might be TRBD1 (5 bases). Germline CDR1 SNHLY, CDR2 FYNNEI. Deletions cut 7 bases from V and 1 base from J, with 8 bases between. This CDR3 has 13 amino acids. As DNA, the CDR3 is TGTGCCAGCACAGGGCGAAGCAATCAGCCCCAGCATTTT. This sequence encodes CASTGRSNQPQHF.

The rearrangement links TRBV7-3 to TRBJ2-7; D may be TRBD2 (6 bases). Germline CDR1 SGHTA, CDR2 FQGTGA. Trimming removed 5 bases at V and 0 bases at J, with 14 bases between. The CDR3 is made up of 15 amino acids. The CDR3 reads CASSHGVGGSYEQYF. For the CDR3, the DNA is TGTGCCAGCAGCCACGGGGTGGGAGGCTCCTACGAGCAGTACTTC. Using reference TRBV7-3 and TRBJ2-7 for the parts outside the CDR3, the full variable domain is GAGVSQTPSNKVTEKGKYVELRCDPISGHTALYWYRQSLGQGPEFLIYFQGTGAADDSGLPNDRFFAVRPEGSVSTLKIQRTERGDSAVYLCASSHGVGGSYEQYFGPGTRLTVT.

The chain recombines TRBV10-3 with TRBJ1-2, with 7 bases aligning to TRBD1. With 5 bases clipped from V and 8 bases from J, the junction kept 5 bases outside the gene matches. The CDR3 has 12 residues. From germline, CDR1 is ENHRY and CDR2 SYGVKD. DNA for the CDR3: TGTGCCATCAGTACAACAGGGGACGGCTACACCTTC. It translates to CAISTTGDGYTF.

This CDR3 reads CASSSQTGADTQYF. In DNA, the CDR3 is TGTGCCAGCAGCTCGCAGACAGGGGCAGATACGCAGTATTTT. The chain couples TRBV7-9 to TRBJ2-3, with 8 bases matching TRBD1. Per germline, CDR1 SEHNR and CDR2 FQNEAQ (reference sequence). V trimming: 4 bases; J trimming: 4 bases; junction bases outside the gene matches: 4. The CDR3 consists of 14 residues.

This clone occurred once. The chain links TRBV2 to TRBJ1-1, with 7 nucleotides matching TRBD1. The ends lost 4 bases at V and 1 base at J; junction bases unmatched: 0. The CDR3 consists of 13 residues. The germline V gene encodes CDR1 SNHLY and CDR2 FYNNEI. The CDR3 region is CASSGDRNTEAFF. The CDR3 DNA sequence: TGTGCCAGCAGTGGGGACAGGAACACTGAAGCTTTCTTT.

This clone was seen only once. The chain has TRBV7-8 and TRBJ2-7; 7 bases match TRBD2. With V trimmed by 5 bases and J by 3 bases, 10 bases remained unmatched. Germline lookup yields CDR1 SGHVS and CDR2 FQNEAQ. The length of the CDR3 is 15 residues. The CDR3 is CASSRSAGLNYEQYF. As DNA, the CDR3 is TGTGCCAGCAGCCGTTCAGCGGGACTGAACTACGAGCAGTACTTC.

The genes are TRBV6-5 and TRBJ1-2; possible D gene TRBD1, 5 bases. CDR3 size: 12 residues. Germline CDR1 and CDR2: MNHEY and SVGAGI. V was trimmed by 6 bases and J by 7 bases, leaving 12 bases between them. DNA for the CDR3: TGTGCCAGCAGACACGACAGAACTGGCTACACCTTC. Its protein product is CASRHDRTGYTF.

The V call is TRBV7-9, the J call TRBJ2-3; weak D call: TRBD1 (7 bases). The CDR3 extends over 15 amino acids. V gave up 5 bases and J gave up 5 bases, with 17 bases separating them. Germline CDR1 and CDR2: SEHNR and FQNEAQ (reference sequence). The CDR3 DNA is TGTGCCAGCAGCAACAAGGACAGGCGGGGAGATACGCAGTATTTT. Encoded protein: CASSNKDRRGDTQYF.

Regarding this clone: Germline and junction disagree at one end, which may indicate a read error. The rearrangement uses TRBV7-7 and TRBJ2-1; weak D call: TRBD2 (5 bases). There are 20 residues in the CDR3. Looked up from germline, CDR1 is SSHAT and CDR2 is FNYEAQ (reference sequence). Written as DNA, the CDR3 is TGTGCTAGCAGTCCCCCACGCCTACTAGGCCGCGACTCGTTCTACAATGAGCAGTTCTTC. It is translated as CASSPPRLLGRDSFYNEQFF.

The rearrangement joins TRBV7-2 to TRBJ1-3; TRBD1 aligns across 9 bases. Germline V CDR1 and CDR2: SGHTA, FQGNSA. The CDR3 runs 15 residues. Trimming removed 9 bases from V and 5 bases from J; junction bases left unmatched: 11. Here the CDR3 DNA reads TGTGCCAGTAAACCCCCGGGACAGGGTCGAAACACCATATATTTT. This sequence encodes CASKPPGQGRNTIYF.

This chain links TRBV12-3 or TRBV12-4 with TRBJ1-2, with D tentatively TRBD1 (6 bases). V lost 2 bases, J lost 4 bases, and 8 bases lay in between. The CDR3 length is 13 residues. The CDR3 DNA reads TGTGCCAGCAGTTTACGGGGGGCCTATGGCTACACCTTC. Translated: CASSLRGAYGYTF.

The J gene is TRBJ2-1, the V gene TRBV4-3, with TRBD2 as a possible D gene (5 bases). Trimming cost V 0 bases and J 9 bases, with 9 bases left between them. Germline V CDR1 and CDR2: LGHNA, YSLEER. This CDR3 comprises 13 residues. CDR3 amino acids: CASSQDRSGEQFF. The CDR3 DNA follows: TGCGCCAGCAGCCAAGATAGAAGCGGTGAGCAGTTCTTC.

The rearrangement uses TRBV18 and TRBJ1-3; D perhaps matches TRBD1 (6 bases). Deletions cut 6 bases from V and 4 bases from J, with 16 bases between. The CDR3 covers 15 residues. Germline V gives CDR1 KGHSH, CDR2 LQKENI. CDR3 bases: TGTGCCAGCTCTGATCAGGGGAGCCCAGGAAACACCATATATTTT. Its translation: CASSDQGSPGNTIYF.

The chain employs TRBV5-8 and TRBJ2-1; TRBD2 matches 10 bases. Germline V CDR1 and CDR2: SGHTS, YDEGEE. V was pared by 0 bases and J by 8 bases, with 14 bases of the junction left unmatched. The CDR3 has 18 residues. The CDR3 bases are TGTGCCAGCAGCTTGGCCGTGGCTAGCGGGGGTGTCTTCGATGAGCAGTTCTTC. It is translated as CASSLAVASGGVFDEQFF.

The chain carries TRBV10-3 and TRBJ1-2, with 8 bases lining up with TRBD1. V was clipped by 8 bases and J by 8 bases; unmatched bases: 1. The CDR3 is 10 residues long. Germline V gene data show CDR1 as ENHRY and CDR2 as SYGVKD. Here the CDR3 DNA reads TGTGCCATCCGGGACAGGGGCTACACCTTC. Translating gives CAIRDRGYTF.

This clone was counted only a few times. The J gene is TRBJ1-1, the V gene TRBV28; D is perhaps TRBD1 (5 bases). CDR1 and CDR2 from the germline V gene are MDHEN and SYDVKM. This CDR3 contains 15 residues. Between the trimmed V and J ends, which lost 7 bases and 4 bases, there was a span of 19 bases. CDR3 sequence reads: CASTPSGGAGTEAFF. CDR3 coding DNA: TGTGCCAGCACCCCTTCGGGAGGGGCAGGCACTGAAGCTTTCTTT.

The rearrangement joins TRBV28 to TRBJ1-5; TRBD1 matches at 7 bases. The germline V gene has CDR1 MDHEN and CDR2 SYDVKM. The CDR3 loop spans 14 amino acids. The V segment lost 6 bases and the J segment 10 bases; nucleotides outside the gene matches: 12. The CDR3 coding sequence is TGTGCCAGCAGCCGGACAGGTTCGAGCAGCCCCCAGCATTTT. Amino acids: CASSRTGSSSPQHF.

This clone was observed a handful of times. The rearrangement uses TRBV30 and TRBJ1-6, with D perhaps matching TRBD1 (6 bases). CDR1 and CDR2 (germline): GTSNPN, SVGIG (reference sequence). Deletions cut 4 bases from V and 6 bases from J, with 13 bases between. CDR3 length: 14 amino acids. The CDR3, as DNA: TGTGCCTGGAAGGGGGACAAGGCTAATTCACCCCTCCACTTT. This sequence encodes CAWKGDKANSPLHF.

This clone has just one count. This rearrangement joins TRBV7-9 to TRBJ2-7, with unresolved D. Germline-derived CDR1 and CDR2 are SEHNR and FQNEAQ (reference sequence). Trimming took off 11 bases at V and 4 bases at J, with 18 bases between the two ends. The CDR3 is 13 amino acids. This CDR3 reads CASAPLVQYEQYF. CDR3 DNA sequence: TGTGCCTCGGCGCCTCTAGTTCAATACGAGCAGTACTTC.

The genes are TRBV29-1 and TRBJ2-7, with 7 bases that match TRBD1. Germline V gene lookup returns CDR1 SQVTM and CDR2 ANQGSEA. The CDR3 has 10 residues. The ends lost 5 bases at V and 13 bases at J; junction bases unmatched: 8. The CDR3: CSVTPGQRYF. CDR3 in DNA: TGCAGCGTTACGCCGGGACAGAGATACTTC.

The chain uses TRBV3-1 (or the pseudogene TRBV3-2) and TRBJ1-4; D perhaps matches TRBD1 (5 bases). The CDR3 totals 18 residues. The germline V gene encodes CDR1 LGHDT and CDR2 YNNKEL (reference sequence). The V and J ends lost 4 bases and 7 bases respectively, with 25 bases between them. Here the CDR3 reads CASSRGDGGVPTPEKLFF. CDR3 DNA sequence: TGTGCCAGCAGCCGAGGTGATGGGGGGGTCCCCACCCCTGAAAAACTGTTTTTT.

The chain links TRBV6-5 to TRBJ2-7; TRBD1 matches 8 bases. There are 15 residues in the CDR3. Germline V CDR1 and CDR2: MNHEY, SVGAGI. V gave up 7 bases and J gave up 1 base; unmatched junction bases: 9. The CDR3 protein is CASKLWTGKSYEQYF. The CDR3 nucleotides are TGTGCCAGCAAATTGTGGACAGGGAAATCCTACGAGCAGTACTTC.

The V gene is TRBV5-1, the J gene TRBJ2-2, with a possible D match to TRBD1 (6 bases). This CDR3 comprises 14 residues. Per germline, CDR1 SGHRS and CDR2 YFSETQ. Trimming left V 4 bases short and J 0 bases short, with 7 bases between. CDR3 DNA: TGCGCCAGCAGCGAGGGGGCGAACACCGGGGAGCTGTTTTTT. It specifies CASSEGANTGELFF.

The chain uses TRBV19 and TRBJ1-5, with 12 bases aligning to TRBD1. The CDR3 is made up of 14 amino acids. J lost 5 bases, V lost 9 bases, and 5 bases had no gene match. Germline V gene data show CDR1 as LNHDA and CDR2 as SQIVND (reference sequence). This chain's CDR3 is CASRDRGQDQPQHF. CDR3 DNA sequence: TGTGCCAGCCGGGACAGGGGGCAAGATCAGCCCCAGCATTTT.

This clone was counted only a few times. The genes are TRBV24-1 and TRBJ2-2; D is ambiguous. The CDR3 runs to 13 residues. Germline CDR1 reads KGHDR; CDR2 reads SFDVKD. V was pared by 5 bases and J by 5 bases, with 8 bases between. The CDR3 bases are TGTGCCACCAGTGCCCCCGGGACCGGGGAGCTGTTTTTT. Protein sequence: CATSAPGTGELFF.